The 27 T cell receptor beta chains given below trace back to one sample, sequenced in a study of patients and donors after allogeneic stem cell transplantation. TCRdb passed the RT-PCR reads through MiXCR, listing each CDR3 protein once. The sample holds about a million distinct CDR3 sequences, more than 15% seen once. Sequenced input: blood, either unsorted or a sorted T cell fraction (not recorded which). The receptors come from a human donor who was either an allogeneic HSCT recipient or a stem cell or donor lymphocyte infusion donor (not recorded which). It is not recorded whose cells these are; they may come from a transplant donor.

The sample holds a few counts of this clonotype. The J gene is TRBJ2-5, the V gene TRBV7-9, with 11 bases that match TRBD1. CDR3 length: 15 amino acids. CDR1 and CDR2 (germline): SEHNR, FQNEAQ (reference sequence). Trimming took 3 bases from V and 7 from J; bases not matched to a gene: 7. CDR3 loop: CASSFRDRGKGTQYF. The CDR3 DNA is TGTGCCAGCAGCTTCCGGGACAGGGGGAAAGGGACCCAGTACTTC. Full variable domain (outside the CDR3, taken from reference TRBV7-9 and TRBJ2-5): DTGVSQNPRHKITKRGQNVTFRCDPISEHNRLYWYRQTLGQGPEFLTYFQNEAQLEKSRLLSDRFSAERPKGSFSTLEIQRTEQGDSAMYLCASSFRDRGKGTQYFGPGTRLLVL.

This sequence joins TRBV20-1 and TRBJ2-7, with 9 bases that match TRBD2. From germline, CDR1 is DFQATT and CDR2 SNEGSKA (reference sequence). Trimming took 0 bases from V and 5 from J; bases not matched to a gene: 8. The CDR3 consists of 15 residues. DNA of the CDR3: TGCAGTGCTAGAGACCTTAGCGGGAGAACCCACGAGCAGTACTTC. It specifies CSARDLSGRTHEQYF.

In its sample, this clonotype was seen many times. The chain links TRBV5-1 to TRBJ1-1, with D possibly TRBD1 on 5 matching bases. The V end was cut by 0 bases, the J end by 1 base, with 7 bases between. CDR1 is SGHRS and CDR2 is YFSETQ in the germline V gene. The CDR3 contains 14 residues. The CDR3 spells CASSLEGPNTEAFF. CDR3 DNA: TGCGCCAGCAGCTTGGAGGGGCCGAACACTGAAGCTTTCTTT.

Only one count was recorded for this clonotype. The CDR3 reads CASSDSTRGGANYNEQFF. The CDR3 bases are TGTGCCAGCAGTGACTCGACTCGCGGGGGGGCTAACTACAATGAGCAGTTCTTC. The gene calls are TRBV6-4 and TRBJ2-1, with TRBD2 matching over 9 bases. Germline assignment: CDR1 MRHNA and CDR2 SNTAGT. This CDR3 has 18 amino acids. V shed 0 bases and J 3 bases; nucleotides not matched to a gene: 9.

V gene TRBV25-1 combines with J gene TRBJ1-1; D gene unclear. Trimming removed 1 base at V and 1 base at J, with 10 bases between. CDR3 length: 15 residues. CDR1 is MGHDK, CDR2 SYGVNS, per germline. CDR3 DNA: TGTGCCAGCAGTGAATTAGGCCGTTCGAACACTGAAGCTTTCTTT. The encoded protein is CASSELGRSNTEAFF.

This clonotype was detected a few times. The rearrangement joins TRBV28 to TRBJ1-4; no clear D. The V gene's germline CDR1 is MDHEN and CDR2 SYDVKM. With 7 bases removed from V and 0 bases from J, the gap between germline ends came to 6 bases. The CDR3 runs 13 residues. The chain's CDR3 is CASNDPTNEKLFF. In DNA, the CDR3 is TGTGCCAGCAATGATCCAACTAATGAAAAACTGTTTTTT.

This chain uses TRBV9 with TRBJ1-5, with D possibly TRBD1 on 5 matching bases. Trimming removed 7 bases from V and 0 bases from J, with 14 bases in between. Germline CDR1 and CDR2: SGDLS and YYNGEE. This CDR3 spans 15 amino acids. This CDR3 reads CASGTGHNSNQPQHF. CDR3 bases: TGTGCCAGCGGAACAGGACATAATAGCAATCAGCCCCAGCATTTT.

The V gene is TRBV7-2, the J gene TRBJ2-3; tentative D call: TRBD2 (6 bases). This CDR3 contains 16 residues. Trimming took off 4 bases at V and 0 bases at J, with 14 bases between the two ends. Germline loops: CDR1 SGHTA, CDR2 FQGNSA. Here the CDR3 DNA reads TGTGCCAGCAGCTCCATGAGGGGACTTAGCACAGATACGCAGTATTTT. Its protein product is CASSSMRGLSTDTQYF.

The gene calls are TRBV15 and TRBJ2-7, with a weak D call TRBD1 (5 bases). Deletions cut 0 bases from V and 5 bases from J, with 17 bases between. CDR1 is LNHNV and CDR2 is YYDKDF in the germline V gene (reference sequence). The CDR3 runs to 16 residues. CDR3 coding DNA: TGTGCCACCAGCAGAGATTTTGTAGCAGGGATGGACGAGCAGTACTTC. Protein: CATSRDFVAGMDEQYF.

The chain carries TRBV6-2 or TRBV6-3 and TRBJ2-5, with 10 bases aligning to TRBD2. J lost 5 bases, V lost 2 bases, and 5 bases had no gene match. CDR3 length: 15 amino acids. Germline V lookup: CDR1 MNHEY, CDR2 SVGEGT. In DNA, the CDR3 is TGTGCCAGCAGTTACCAGCGGGGGGGCCAGGAGACCCAGTACTTC. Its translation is CASSYQRGGQETQYF.

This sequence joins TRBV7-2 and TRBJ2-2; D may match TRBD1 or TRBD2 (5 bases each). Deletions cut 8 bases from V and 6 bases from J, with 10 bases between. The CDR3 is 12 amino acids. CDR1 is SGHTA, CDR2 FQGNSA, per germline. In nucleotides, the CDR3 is TGTGCCAGCCCCGTGGGGGCCGGGGAGCTGTTTTTT. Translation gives CASPVGAGELFF.

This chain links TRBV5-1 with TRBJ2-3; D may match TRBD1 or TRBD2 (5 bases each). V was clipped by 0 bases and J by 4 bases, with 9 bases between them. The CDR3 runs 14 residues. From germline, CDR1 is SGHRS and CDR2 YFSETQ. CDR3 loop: CASSLALGADTQYF. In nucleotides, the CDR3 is TGCGCCAGCAGCTTGGCTCTGGGGGCAGATACGCAGTATTTT. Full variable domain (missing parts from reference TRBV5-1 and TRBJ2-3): KAGVTQTPRYLIKTRGQQVTLSCSPISGHRSVSWYQQTPGQGLQFLFEYFSETQRNKGNFPGRFSGRQFSNSRSEMNVSTLELGDSALYLCASSLALGADTQYFGPGTRLTVL.

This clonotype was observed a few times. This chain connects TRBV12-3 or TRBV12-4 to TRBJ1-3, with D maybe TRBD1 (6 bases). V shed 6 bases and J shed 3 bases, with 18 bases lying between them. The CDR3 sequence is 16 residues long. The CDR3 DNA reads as TGTGCCAGCAGCCCACGGGGGGGGGGCATTGGAAACACCATATATTTT. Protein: CASSPRGGGIGNTIYF.

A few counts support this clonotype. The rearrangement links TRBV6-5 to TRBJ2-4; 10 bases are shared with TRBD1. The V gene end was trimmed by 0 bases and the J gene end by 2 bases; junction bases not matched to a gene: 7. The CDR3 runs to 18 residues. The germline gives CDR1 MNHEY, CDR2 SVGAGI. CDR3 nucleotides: TGTGCCAGCAGTTACTCATTTGGGGGACAGGGGTCCAAAAACATTCAGTACTTC. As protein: CASSYSFGGQGSKNIQYF.

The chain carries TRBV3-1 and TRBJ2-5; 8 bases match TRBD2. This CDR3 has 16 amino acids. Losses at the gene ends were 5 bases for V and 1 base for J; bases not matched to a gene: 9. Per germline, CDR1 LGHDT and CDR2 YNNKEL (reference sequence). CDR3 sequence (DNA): TGTGCCAGCAGCGTTGTGAGTAGCGGGGTCCAAGAGACCCAGTACTTC. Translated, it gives CASSVVSSGVQETQYF.

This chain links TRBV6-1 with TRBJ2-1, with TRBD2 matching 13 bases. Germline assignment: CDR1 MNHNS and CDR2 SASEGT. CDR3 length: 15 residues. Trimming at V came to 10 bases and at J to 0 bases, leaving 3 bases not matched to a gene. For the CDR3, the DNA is TGTGCCAAACGACTAGCGGGGGGCTCCTACAATGAGCAGTTCTTC. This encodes CAKRLAGGSYNEQFF.

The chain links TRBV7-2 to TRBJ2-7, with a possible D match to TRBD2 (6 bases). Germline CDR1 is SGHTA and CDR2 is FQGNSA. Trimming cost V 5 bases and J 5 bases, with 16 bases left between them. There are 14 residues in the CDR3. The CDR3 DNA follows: TGTGCCAGCAGCGCCAGACTAGGAAGGAACGAGCAGTACTTC. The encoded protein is CASSARLGRNEQYF.

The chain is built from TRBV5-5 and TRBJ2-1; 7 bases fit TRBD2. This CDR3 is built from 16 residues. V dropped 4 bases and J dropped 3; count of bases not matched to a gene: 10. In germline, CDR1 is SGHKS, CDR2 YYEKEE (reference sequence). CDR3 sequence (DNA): TGTGCCAGCAGCCTCAGGAGCGGGACCAACTACAATGAGCAGTTCTTC. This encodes CASSLRSGTNYNEQFF.

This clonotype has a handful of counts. CDR3 DNA: TGTGCCAGCAGCTTGAGGGTAGGGAGCTCCTATAATTCACCCCTCCACTTT. It translates to CASSLRVGSSYNSPLHF. The chain couples TRBV5-5 to TRBJ1-6; no firm D call. V gave up 1 base and J gave up 0 bases, with 11 bases separating them. CDR1 SGHKS and CDR2 YYEKEE come from the germline V gene (reference sequence). The CDR3 contains 17 residues.

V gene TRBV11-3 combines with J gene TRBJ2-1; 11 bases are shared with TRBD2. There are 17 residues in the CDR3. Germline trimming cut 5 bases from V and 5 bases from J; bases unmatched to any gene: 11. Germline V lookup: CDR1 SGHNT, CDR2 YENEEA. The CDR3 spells CASSRDFSGRADNEQFF. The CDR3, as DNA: TGTGCCAGCAGCCGGGACTTTAGCGGGAGGGCCGACAATGAGCAGTTCTTC.

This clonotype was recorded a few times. The CDR3 is CASSINRDTEAFF. The CDR3, as DNA: TGTGCCAGCAGCATTAACAGGGACACTGAAGCTTTCTTT. The chain joins TRBV11-1 to TRBJ1-1, with D possibly TRBD1 on 6 matching bases. Germline values: CDR1 SGHAT, CDR2 FQDESV (reference sequence). Between the trimmed V and J ends, which lost 5 bases and 3 bases, there was a span of 10 bases. There are 13 residues in the CDR3.

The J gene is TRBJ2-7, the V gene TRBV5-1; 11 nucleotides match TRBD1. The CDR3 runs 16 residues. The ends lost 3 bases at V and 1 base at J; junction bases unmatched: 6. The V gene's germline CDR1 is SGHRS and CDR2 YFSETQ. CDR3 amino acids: CASSSRTGGISYEQYF. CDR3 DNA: TGCGCCAGCAGCTCCCGGACAGGGGGCATATCCTACGAGCAGTACTTC.

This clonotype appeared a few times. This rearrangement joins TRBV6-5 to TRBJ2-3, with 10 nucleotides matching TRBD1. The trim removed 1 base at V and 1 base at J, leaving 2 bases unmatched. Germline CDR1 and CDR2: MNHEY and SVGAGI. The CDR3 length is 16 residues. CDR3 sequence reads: CASSYFGTGGTDTQYF. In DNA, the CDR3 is TGTGCCAGCAGTTACTTTGGGACAGGGGGCACAGATACGCAGTATTTT.

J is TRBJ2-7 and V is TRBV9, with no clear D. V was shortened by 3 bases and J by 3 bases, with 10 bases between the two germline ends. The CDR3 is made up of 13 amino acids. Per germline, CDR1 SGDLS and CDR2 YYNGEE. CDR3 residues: CASSAPDGYEQYF. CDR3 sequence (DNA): TGTGCCAGCAGCGCTCCGGACGGCTACGAGCAGTACTTC.

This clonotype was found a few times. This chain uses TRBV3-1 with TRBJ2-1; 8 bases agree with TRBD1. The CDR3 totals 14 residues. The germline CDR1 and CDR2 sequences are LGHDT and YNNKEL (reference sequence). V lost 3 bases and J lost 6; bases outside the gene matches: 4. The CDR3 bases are TGTGCCAGCAGCCAGGGCGACAGGGGCAATGAGCAGTTCTTC. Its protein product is CASSQGDRGNEQFF.

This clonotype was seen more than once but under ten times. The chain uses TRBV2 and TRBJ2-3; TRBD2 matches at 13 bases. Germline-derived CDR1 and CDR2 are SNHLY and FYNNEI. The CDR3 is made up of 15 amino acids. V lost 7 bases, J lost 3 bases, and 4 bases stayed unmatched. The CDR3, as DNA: TGTGCCAGCACTGGACTAGCGGGAGCTACAGATACGCAGTATTTT. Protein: CASTGLAGATDTQYF. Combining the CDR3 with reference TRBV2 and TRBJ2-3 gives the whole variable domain EPEVTQTPSHQVTQMGQEVILRCVPISNHLYFYWYRQILGQKVEFLVSFYNNEISEKSEIFDDQFSVERPDGSNFTLKIRSTKLEDSAMYFCASTGLAGATDTQYFGPGTRLTVL.

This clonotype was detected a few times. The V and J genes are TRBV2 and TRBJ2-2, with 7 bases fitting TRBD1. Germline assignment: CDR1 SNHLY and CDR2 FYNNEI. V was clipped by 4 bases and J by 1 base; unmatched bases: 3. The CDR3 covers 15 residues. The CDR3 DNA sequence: TGTGCCAGCAGTGTAGGGACAGTGAACACCGGGGAGCTGTTTTTT. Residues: CASSVGTVNTGELFF.